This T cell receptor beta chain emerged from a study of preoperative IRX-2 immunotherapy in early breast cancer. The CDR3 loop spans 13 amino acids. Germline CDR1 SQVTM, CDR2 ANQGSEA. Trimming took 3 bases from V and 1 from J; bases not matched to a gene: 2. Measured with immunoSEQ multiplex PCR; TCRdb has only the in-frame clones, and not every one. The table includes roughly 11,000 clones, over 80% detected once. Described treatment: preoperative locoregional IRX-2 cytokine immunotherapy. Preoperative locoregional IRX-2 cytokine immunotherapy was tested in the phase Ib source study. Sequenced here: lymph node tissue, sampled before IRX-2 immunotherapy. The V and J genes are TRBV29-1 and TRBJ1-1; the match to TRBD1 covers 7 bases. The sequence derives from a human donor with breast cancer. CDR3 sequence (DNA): TGCAGCGTTGACGGGACAGCGAACACTGAAGCTTTCTTT. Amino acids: CSVDGTANTEAFF.